The clone carrying this T cell receptor (beta chain) was seen a few times. The antigen is unknown. This sample is drawn from a study of CD8 T cells in ankylosing spondylitis. This CDR3 comprises 15 residues. Trimming took off 4 bases at V and 3 bases at J, with 14 bases between the two ends. Germline loops: CDR1 MNHNS, CDR2 SASEGT. Libraries of TCR beta came from quantitative 5'-RACE with molecular barcodes. TCRdb independently ran MiXCR on the 5' RACE reads; one entry per CDR3 protein. The data contain about 540,000 distinct CDR3 sequences, 9.5% to 15% of them seen just once; the ten biggest clones take up over 6.5%. Points from the study as a whole: The disease-linked clones had a CD8+ phenotype and low blood frequencies. Previous work reported some of these motif variants in the synovial fluid and blood of reactive arthritis. Seemingly distinctive of ankylosing spondylitis blood was a TCR beta motif formed by eight highly homologous variants. As reported, disease-linked clones showed significant enrichment in matched ankylosing spondylitis synovial fluid.

The sequence was collected from a male donor with ankylosing spondylitis. Sequenced: blood, either unsorted or a sorted T cell fraction (not recorded which). The genes are TRBV6-1 and TRBJ2-3, with D possibly TRBD2 on 6 matching bases. The CDR3 sequence: CASSATSLWTDTQYF. CDR3 coding DNA: TGTGCCAGCAGTGCGACTAGTTTATGGACAGATACGCAGTATTTT.